This entry features one T cell receptor (beta chain) sequence. Antigen: not known. The data were obtained in a study of T cell responses to AZD1222 COVID-19 vaccine. Across the study: Timing groups of about 4 and about 12 weeks for second doses were pooled.

Trimming shortened V by 0 bases and J by 5 bases, and 4 bases separated the two germline ends. Germline V gene lookup returns CDR1 LGHDT and CDR2 YNNKEL (reference sequence). This CDR3 comprises 13 residues. Broader study findings: Repertoires were obtained only post-peak T cell response. Clonal diversity was possibly underestimated, and white British individuals and females predominated among donors. Unmutated regions of variants are reportedly targeted by nearly half of spike-specific TCRs.

This table comes from immunoSEQ multiplex PCR, and its TCRdb copy is limited to in-frame clones, with some not included. The profile shows approximately 98,000 clones, about 82% of them singletons. The chain uses TRBV3-1 (or the pseudogene TRBV3-2) and TRBJ2-2; D is uncertain. The specimen comprised peripheral blood, sampled on day 0 of AZD1222 vaccination. This receptor was taken from an adult in good health. The CDR3 DNA reads as TGTGCCAGCAGCCAAGATCGGACCGGGGAGCTGTTTTTT. Translated: CASSQDRTGELFF.